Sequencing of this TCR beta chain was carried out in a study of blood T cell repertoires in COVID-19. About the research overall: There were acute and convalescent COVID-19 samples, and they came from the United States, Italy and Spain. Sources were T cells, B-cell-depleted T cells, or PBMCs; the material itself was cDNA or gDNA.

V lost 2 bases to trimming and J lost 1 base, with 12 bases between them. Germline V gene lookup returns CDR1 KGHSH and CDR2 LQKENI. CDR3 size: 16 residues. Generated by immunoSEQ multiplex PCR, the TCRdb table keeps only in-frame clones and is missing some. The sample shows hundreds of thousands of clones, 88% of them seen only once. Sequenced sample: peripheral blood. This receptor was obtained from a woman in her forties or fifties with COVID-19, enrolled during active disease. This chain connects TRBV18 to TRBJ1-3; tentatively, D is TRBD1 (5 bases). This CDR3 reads CASSPNPGSSGNTIYF. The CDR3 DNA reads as TGTGCCAGCTCACCAAACCCAGGGTCTTCTGGAAACACCATATATTTT.